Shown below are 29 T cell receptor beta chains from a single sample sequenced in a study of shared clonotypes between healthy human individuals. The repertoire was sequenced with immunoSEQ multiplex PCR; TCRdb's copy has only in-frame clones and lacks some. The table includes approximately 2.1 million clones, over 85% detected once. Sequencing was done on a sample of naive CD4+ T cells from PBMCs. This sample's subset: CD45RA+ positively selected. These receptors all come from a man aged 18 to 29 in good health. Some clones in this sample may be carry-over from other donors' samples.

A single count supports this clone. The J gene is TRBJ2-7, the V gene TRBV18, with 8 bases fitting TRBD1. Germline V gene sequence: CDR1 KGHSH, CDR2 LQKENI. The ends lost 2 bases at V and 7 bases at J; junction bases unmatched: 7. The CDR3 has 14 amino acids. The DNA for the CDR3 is TGTGCCAGCTCACCAGGACAGGGAGGATTGGAGCAGTACTTC. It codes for CASSPGQGGLEQYF. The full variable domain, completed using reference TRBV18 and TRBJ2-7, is NAGVMQNPRHLVRRRGQEARLRCSPMKGHSHVYWYRQLPEEGLKFMVYLQKENIIDESGMPKERFSAEFPKEGPSILRIQQVVRGDSAAYFCASSPGQGGLEQYFGPGTRLTVT.

DNA of the CDR3: TGTGCCAGCAGCCTCATTAGACAGGGTCTGGACACCATATATTTT. It encodes CASSLIRQGLDTIYF. The chain recombines TRBV28 with TRBJ1-3, with 7 bases aligning to TRBD1. This CDR3 has 15 amino acids. With V trimmed by 6 bases and J by 8 bases, 13 bases remained unmatched. Germline CDR1 reads MDHEN; CDR2 reads SYDVKM.

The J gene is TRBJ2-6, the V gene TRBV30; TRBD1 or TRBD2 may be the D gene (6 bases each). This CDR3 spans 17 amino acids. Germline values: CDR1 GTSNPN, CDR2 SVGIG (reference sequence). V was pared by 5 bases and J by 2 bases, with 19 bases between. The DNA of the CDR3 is TGTGCCTGGGAGCCCAGGCAGGGGAGGACTGGGGCCAACGTCCTGACTTTC. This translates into CAWEPRQGRTGANVLTF.

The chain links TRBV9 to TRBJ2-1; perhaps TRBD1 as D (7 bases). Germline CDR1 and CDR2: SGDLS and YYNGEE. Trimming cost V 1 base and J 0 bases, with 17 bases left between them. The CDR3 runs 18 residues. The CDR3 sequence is CASSVTAPGGSSYNEQFF. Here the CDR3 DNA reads TGTGCCAGCAGCGTAACAGCCCCAGGGGGGAGCTCCTACAATGAGCAGTTCTTC.

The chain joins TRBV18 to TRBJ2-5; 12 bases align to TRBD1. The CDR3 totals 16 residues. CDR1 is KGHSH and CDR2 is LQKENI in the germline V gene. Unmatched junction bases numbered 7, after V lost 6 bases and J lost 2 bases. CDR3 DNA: TGTGCCAGCTCCATCCGGGACAGGGGGCTTCAAGAGACCCAGTACTTC. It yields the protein CASSIRDRGLQETQYF.

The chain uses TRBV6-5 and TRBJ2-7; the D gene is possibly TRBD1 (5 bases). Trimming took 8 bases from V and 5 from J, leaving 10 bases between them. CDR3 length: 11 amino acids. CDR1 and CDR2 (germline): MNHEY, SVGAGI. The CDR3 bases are TGTGCCAGCTCGATCAGGGACGAGCAGTACTTC. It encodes CASSIRDEQYF.

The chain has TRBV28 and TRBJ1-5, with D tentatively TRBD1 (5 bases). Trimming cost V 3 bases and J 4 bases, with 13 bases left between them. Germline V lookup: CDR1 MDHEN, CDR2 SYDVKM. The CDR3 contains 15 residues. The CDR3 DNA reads TGTGCCAGCAGTTTCCTCCGGGACGGTAATCAGCCCCAGCATTTT. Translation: CASSFLRDGNQPQHF.

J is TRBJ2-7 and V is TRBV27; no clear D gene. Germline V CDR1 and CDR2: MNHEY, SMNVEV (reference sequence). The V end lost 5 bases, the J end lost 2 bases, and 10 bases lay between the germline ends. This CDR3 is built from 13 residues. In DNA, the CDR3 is TGTGCCAGCAGTGCCTCCTCCACCTACGAGCAGTACTTC. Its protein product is CASSASSTYEQYF.

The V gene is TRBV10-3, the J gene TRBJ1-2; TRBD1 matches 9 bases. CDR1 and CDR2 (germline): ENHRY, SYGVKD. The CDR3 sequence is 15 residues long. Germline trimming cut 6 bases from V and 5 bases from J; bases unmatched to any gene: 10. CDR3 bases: TGTGCCATCAGGGGGGGGACAGGGCGTGGGTATGGCTACACCTTC. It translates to CAIRGGTGRGYGYTF.

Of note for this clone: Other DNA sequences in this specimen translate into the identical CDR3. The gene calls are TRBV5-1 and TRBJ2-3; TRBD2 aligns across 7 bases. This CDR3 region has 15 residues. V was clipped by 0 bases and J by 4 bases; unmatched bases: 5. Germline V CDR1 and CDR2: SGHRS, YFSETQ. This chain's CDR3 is CASSLASGVADTQYF. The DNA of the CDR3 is TGCGCCAGCAGCTTGGCGAGCGGGGTGGCAGATACGCAGTATTTT.

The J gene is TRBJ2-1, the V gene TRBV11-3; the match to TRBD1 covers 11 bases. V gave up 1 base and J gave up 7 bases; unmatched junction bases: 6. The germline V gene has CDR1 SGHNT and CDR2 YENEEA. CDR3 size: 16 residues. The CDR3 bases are TGTGCCAGCAGCTTAGGCGGGACAGGGGGATTGAATGAGCAGTTCTTC. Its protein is CASSLGGTGGLNEQFF.

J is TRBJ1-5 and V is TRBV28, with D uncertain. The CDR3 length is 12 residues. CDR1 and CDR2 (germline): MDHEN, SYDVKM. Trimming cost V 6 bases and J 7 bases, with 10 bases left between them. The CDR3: CASSLTIQPQHF. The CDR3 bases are TGTGCCAGCAGCTTAACGATCCAGCCCCAGCATTTT.

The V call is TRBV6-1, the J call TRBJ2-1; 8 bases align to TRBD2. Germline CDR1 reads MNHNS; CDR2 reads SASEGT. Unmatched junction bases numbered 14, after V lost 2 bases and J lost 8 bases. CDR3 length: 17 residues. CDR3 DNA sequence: TGTGCCAGCAGTGAACTGGGGGACGGGAGGGCCGCGTATGAGCAGTTCTTC. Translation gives CASSELGDGRAAYEQFF.

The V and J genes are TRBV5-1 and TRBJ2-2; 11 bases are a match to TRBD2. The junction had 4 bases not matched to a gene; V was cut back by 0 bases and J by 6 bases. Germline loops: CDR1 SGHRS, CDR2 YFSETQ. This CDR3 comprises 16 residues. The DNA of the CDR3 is TGCGCCAGCAGCTTGGCACTAGCGGGAGCCCCCGGGGAGCTGTTTTTT. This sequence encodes CASSLALAGAPGELFF.

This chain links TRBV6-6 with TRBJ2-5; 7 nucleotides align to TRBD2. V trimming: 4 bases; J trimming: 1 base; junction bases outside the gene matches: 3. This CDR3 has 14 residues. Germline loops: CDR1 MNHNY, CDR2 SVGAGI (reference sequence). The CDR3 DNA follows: TGTGCCAGCAGTTTCCCTAGCGGCCAAGAGACCCAGTACTTC. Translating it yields CASSFPSGQETQYF.

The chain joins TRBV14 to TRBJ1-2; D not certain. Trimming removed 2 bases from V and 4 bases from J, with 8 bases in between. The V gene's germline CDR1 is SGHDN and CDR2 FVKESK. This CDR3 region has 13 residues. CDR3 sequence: CASSQTETYGYTF. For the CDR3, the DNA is TGTGCCAGCAGCCAAACAGAAACCTATGGCTACACCTTC.

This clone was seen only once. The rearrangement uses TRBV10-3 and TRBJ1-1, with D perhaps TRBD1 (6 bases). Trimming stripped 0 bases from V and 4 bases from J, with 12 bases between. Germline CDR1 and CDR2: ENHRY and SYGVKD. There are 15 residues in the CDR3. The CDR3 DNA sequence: TGTGCCATCAGTGAGTCAATGGGGGGCACCACTGAAGCTTTCTTT. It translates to CAISESMGGTTEAFF.

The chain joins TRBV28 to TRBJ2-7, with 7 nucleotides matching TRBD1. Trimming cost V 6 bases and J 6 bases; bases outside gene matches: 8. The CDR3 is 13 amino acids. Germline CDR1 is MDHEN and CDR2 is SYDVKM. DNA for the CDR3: TGTGCCAGCAGCGACAGGGTACTGAGCGAGCAGTACTTC. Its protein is CASSDRVLSEQYF.

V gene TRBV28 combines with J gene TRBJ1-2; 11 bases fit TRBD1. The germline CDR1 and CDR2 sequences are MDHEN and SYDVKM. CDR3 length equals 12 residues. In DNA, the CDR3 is TGTGCGCTGGACAGGGGGCGGTATGGCTACACCTTC. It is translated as CALDRGRYGYTF.

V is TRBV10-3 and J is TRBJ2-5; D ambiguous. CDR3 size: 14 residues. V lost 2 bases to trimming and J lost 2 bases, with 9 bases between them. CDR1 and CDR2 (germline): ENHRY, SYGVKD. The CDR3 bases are TGTGCCATCAGTGAGGGCAGGTTGCAAGAGACCCAGTACTTC. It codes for CAISEGRLQETQYF.

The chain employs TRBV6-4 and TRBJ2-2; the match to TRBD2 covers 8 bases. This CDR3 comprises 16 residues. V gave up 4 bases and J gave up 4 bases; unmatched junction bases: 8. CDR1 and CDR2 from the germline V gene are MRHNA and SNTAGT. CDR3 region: CASSVQREPRTGELFF. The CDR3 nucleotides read TGTGCCAGCAGTGTACAGCGGGAGCCTCGCACCGGGGAGCTGTTTTTT.

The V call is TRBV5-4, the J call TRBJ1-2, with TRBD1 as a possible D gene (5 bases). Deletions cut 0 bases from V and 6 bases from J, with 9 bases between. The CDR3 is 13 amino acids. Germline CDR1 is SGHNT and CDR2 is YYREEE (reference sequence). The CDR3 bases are TGTGCCAGCAGCTTGGGGGACGGGAATGGCTACACCTTC. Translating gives CASSLGDGNGYTF.

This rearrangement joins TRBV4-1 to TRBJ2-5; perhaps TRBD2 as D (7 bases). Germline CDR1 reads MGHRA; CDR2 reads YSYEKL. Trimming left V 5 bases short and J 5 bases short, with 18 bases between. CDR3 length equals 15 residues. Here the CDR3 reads CASSVSGGGRETQYF. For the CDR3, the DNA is TGCGCCAGCAGCGTCTCAGGCGGGGGCAGGGAGACCCAGTACTTC.

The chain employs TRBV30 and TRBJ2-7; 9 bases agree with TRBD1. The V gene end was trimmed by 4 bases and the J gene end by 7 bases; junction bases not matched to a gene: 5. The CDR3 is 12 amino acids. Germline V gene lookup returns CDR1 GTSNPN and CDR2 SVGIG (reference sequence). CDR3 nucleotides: TGTGCCTGGAAACAGGGGGCCGGTGAGCAGTACTTC. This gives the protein CAWKQGAGEQYF.

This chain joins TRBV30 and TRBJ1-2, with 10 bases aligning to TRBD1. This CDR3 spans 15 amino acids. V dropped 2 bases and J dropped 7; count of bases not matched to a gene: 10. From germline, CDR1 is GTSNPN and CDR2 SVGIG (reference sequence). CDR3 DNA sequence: TGTGCCTGGAGTCTCCGGGACAGGGGATGGTCTGGCTACACCTTC. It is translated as CAWSLRDRGWSGYTF.

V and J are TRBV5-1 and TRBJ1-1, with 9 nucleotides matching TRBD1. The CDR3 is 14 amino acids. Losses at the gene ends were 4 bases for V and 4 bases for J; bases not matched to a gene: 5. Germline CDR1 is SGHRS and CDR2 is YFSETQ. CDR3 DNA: TGCGCCAGCAGCATCCTGACAGGGGGCACTGAAGCTTTCTTT. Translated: CASSILTGGTEAFF.

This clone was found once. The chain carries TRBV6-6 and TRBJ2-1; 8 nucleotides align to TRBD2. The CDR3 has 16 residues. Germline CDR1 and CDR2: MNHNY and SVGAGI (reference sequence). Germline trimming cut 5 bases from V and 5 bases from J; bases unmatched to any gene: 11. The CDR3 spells CASSGLAHTANNEQFF. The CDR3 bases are TGTGCCAGCAGTGGACTAGCACATACCGCCAACAATGAGCAGTTCTTC.

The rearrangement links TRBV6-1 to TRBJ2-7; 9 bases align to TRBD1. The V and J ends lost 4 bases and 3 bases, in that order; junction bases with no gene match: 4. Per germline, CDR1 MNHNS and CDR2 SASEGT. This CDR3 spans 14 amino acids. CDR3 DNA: TGTGCCAGCAGTGGAACGGGACAGGGCTACGAGCAGTACTTC. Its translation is CASSGTGQGYEQYF.

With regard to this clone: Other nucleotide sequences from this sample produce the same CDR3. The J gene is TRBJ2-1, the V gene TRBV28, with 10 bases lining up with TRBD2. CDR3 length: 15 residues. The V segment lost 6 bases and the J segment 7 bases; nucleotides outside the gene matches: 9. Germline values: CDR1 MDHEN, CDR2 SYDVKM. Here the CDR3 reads CASSPRTSGYNEQFF. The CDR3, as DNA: TGTGCCAGCAGCCCCCGGACTAGCGGATATAATGAGCAGTTCTTC.